The 3 T cell receptor beta chains in this list originate from one sample, sequenced in a study of HIV-infected patients and healthy controls. cDNA was made from about 480 ng RNA using alpha and beta constant primers. Each of the alpha and beta chains got its own library through chain-specific third strand synthesis with indices. Each CDR3 protein is one row after TCRdb ran MiXCR on the 5' RACE reads. The table lists roughly 7,300 distinct CDR3 sequences, less than 9% of them singletons. The repertoire came from unfractionated whole blood and reflected all unsorted peripheral T cells. The sequences come from blood, collected before antiretroviral therapy. The receptors were gathered from an adult with HIV infection.

This clonotype was counted at least ten times. The CDR3 DNA is TGTGCCAGCAGCCTACGGGACAGCCCAAATGAAAAACTGTTTTTT. This encodes CASSLRDSPNEKLFF. The genes are TRBV4-2 and TRBJ1-4, with TRBD1 identical over 7 bases. The V segment lost 4 bases and the J segment 5 bases; nucleotides outside the gene matches: 7. CDR1 is LGHNA, CDR2 YNFKEQ, per germline. The CDR3 runs to 15 residues.

This clonotype was counted ten times or more. The CDR3 nucleotides read TGTGCCAGCAGCGTTAGCGGGACTAGCGGGAGCTACGAGCAGTACTTC. As protein: CASSVSGTSGSYEQYF. This chain joins TRBV9 and TRBJ2-7, with 14 positions matching TRBD2. V shed 2 bases, J shed 3 bases, and the junction held 4 bases outside the gene matches. This CDR3 has 16 residues. Per germline, CDR1 SGDLS and CDR2 YYNGEE.

In its sample, this clonotype is medium-sized. The chain has TRBV19 and TRBJ1-1; 7 bases fit TRBD1. Germline CDR1 reads LNHDA; CDR2 reads SQIVND (reference sequence). The CDR3 consists of 13 residues. With V trimmed by 2 bases and J by 8 bases, 5 bases remained unmatched. The CDR3 here is CASSINRGIEAFF. The CDR3 region has the DNA TGTGCCAGTAGTATAAACAGGGGCATCGAAGCTTTCTTT. The full variable domain, rest sourced from reference TRBV19 and TRBJ1-1, is DGGITQSPKYLFRKEGQNVTLSCEQNLNHDAMYWYRQDPGQGLRLIYYSQIVNDFQKGDIAEGYSVSREKKESFPLTVTSAQKNPTAFYLCASSINRGIEAFFGQGTRLTVV.